The source of this T cell receptor (beta chain) is a study of blood T cell repertoires in COVID-19. In this sample, this clone turned up a few times. Profiled with immunoSEQ multiplex PCR; TCRdb holds only in-frame clones, not every one. The repertoire consists of under 35,000 clones, with 88% occurring once and the leading ten covering over 11%. This CDR3 is 17 amino acids long. Germline V gene lookup returns CDR1 SGDLS and CDR2 YYNGEE. V was pared by 0 bases and J by 2 bases, with 5 bases of the junction left unmatched. The sequenced sample consisted of peripheral blood. The clonotype was recovered from a human donor with active COVID-19. The donor label of this sample is uncertain. The V and J genes are TRBV9 and TRBJ1-1, with 12 bases lining up with TRBD1. CDR3 residues: CASSVDRDRGLNTEAFF. The CDR3, as DNA: TGTGCCAGCAGCGTAGACCGGGACAGGGGGCTTAACACTGAAGCTTTCTTT. Full variable domain (remainder filled in from reference TRBV9 and TRBJ1-1): DSGVTQTPKHLITATGQRVTLRCSPRSGDLSVYWYQQSLDQGLQFLIQYYNGEERAKGNILERFSAQQFPDLHSELNLSSLELGDSALYFCASSVDRDRGLNTEAFFGQGTRLTVV.